A single T cell receptor beta chain is shown here with its context. As yet, its antigen is unknown. The primer mix had 60 Vbeta and 13 Jbeta primers. TCRdb's table, derived via immunoSEQ multiplex PCR, lists solely in-frame clones and lacks some. This table has tens of thousands of clones, approximately 88% appearing once. Healthy individuals who donated bone marrow served as the donors. The CDR3 has 17 amino acids. Trimming at V came to 2 bases and at J to 9 bases, leaving 9 bases not matched to a gene. Germline CDR1 reads SGHTA; CDR2 reads FQGNSA. This entry belongs to a study of cytomegalovirus exposure and HLA in healthy donors. The study's findings and limits: Later on, a genetic analysis was performed. It linked a missense variant in DCLRE1C with V- and J-gene trimming of TCR beta. Among TCR beta chains, those listed as cytomegalovirus-associated numbered about 160.

The V and J genes are TRBV7-2 and TRBJ1-6, with 11 bases aligning to TRBD1. The specimen sequenced was PBMCs. The clonotype was recovered from a man younger than 35 in good health and CMV-seronegative. The CDR3 DNA follows: TGTGCCAGCAGCTTAAGAGAGGTCGGGACAGGGGGTTCACCCCTCCACTTT. Amino acid sequence: CASSLREVGTGGSPLHF.